This T cell receptor (beta chain) was identified during a study of blood T cell repertoires in COVID-19. TCRdb's table, derived via immunoSEQ multiplex PCR, lists solely in-frame clones and lacks some. The sample lists 50,000 to 60,000 clones, under 90% occurring once. V shed 0 bases and J shed 8 bases, with 20 bases lying between them. Germline CDR1 SGHRS, CDR2 YFSETQ. This CDR3 is 16 amino acids long. The receptor comes from a man older than 75 with active or convalescent COVID-19. What was sequenced was peripheral blood. The chain carries TRBV5-1 and TRBJ1-2; possible D gene TRBD1, 5 bases. The CDR3 is CASSLEGVVAPRGYTF. CDR3 DNA: TGCGCCAGCAGCTTGGAAGGGGTAGTTGCCCCACGCGGCTACACCTTC.